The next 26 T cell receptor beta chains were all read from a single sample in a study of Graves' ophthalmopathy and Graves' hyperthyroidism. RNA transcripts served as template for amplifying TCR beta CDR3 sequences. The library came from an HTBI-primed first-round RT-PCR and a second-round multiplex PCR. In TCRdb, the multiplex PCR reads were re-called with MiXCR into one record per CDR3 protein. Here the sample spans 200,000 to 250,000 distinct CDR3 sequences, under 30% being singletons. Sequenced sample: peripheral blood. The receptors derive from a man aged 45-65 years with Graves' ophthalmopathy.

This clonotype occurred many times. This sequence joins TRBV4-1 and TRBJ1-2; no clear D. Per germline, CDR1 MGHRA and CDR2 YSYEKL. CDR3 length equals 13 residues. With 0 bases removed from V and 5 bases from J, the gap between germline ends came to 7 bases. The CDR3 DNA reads TGCGCCAGCAGCCAAGAAACAGTTTATGGCTACACCTTC. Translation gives CASSQETVYGYTF.

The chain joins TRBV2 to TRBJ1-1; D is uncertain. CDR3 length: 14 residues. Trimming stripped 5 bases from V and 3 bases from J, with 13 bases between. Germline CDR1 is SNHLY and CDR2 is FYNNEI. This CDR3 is CASSYQRGDTEAFF. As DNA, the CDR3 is TGTGCCAGCAGTTACCAACGCGGCGACACTGAAGCTTTCTTT.

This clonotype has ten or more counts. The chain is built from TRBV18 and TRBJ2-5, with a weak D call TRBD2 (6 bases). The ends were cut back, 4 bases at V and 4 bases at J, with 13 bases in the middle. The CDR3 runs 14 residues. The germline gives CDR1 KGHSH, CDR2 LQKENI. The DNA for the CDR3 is TGTGCCAGCTCACGACTAGGAGGACGAGAGACCCAGTACTTC. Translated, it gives CASSRLGGRETQYF.

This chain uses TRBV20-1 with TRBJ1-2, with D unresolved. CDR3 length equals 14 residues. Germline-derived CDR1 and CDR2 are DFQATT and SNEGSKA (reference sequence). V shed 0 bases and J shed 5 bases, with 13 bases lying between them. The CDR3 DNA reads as TGCAGTGCTAGAGATCCGGGTTCGGCGTATGGCTACACCTTC. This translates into CSARDPGSAYGYTF.

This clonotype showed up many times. The CDR3 nucleotides are TGTGCCAGTAGTGAAAGCACTCCGACCCAGCCCCAGCATTTT. Amino acids: CASSESTPTQPQHF. This chain links TRBV19 with TRBJ1-5, with no clear D. Germline CDR1 LNHDA, CDR2 SQIVND (reference sequence). The V end was cut by 5 bases, the J end by 7 bases, with 15 bases between. The CDR3 is 14 amino acids.

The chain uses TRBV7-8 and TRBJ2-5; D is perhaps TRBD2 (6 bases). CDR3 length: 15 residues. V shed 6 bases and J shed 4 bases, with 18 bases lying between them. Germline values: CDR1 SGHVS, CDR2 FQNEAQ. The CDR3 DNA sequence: TGTGCCAGCAGAAATGAGGCAGCCGGGAGAGAGACCCAGTACTTC. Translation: CASRNEAAGRETQYF.

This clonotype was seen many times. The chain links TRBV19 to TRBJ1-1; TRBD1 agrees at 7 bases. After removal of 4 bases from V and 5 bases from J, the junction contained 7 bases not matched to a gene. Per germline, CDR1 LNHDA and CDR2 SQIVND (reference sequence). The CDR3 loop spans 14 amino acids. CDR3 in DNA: TGTGCCAGTAGTAAGAGCCAGGGGGGGACTGAAGCTTTCTTT. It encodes CASSKSQGGTEAFF.

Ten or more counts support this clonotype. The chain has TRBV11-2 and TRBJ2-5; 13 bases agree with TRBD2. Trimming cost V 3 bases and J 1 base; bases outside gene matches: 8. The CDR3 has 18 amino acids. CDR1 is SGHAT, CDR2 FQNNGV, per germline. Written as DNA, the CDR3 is TGTGCCAGCAGCTTTAGAAGGGGACTAGCGGGACTCCAAGAGACCCAGTACTTC. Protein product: CASSFRRGLAGLQETQYF.

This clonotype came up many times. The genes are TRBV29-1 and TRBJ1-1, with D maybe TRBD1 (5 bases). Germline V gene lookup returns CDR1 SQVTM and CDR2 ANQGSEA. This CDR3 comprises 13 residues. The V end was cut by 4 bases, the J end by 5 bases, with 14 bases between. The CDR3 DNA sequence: TGCAGCGTTGTTACCGGGGAGGGGACTGAAGCTTTCTTT. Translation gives CSVVTGEGTEAFF.

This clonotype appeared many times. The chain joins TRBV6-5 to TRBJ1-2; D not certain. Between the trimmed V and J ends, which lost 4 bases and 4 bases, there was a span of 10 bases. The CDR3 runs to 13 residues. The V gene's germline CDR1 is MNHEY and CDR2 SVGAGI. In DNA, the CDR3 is TGTGCCAGCAGTTCGGACCGGACCTATGGCTACACCTTC. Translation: CASSSDRTYGYTF.

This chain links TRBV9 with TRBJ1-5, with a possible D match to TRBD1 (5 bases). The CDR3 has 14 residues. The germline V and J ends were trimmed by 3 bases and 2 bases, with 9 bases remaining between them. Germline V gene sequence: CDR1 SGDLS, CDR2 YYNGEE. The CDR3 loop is CASSGTPGNQPQHF. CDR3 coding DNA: TGTGCCAGCAGCGGGACACCAGGCAATCAGCCCCAGCATTTT.

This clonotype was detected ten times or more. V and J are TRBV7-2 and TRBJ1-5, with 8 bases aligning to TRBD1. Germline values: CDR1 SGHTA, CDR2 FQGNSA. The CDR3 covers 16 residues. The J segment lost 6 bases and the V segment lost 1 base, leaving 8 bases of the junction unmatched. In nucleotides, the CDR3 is TGTGCCAGCAGCTTAGAGGACAGGGTAGCTGGTCAGCCCCAGCATTTT. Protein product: CASSLEDRVAGQPQHF. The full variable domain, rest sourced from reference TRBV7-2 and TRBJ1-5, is GAGVSQSPSNKVTEKGKDVELRCDPISGHTALYWYRQSLGQGLEFLIYFQGNSAPDKSGLPSDRFSAERTGGSVSTLTIQRTQQEDSAVYLCASSLEDRVAGQPQHFGDGTRLSIL.

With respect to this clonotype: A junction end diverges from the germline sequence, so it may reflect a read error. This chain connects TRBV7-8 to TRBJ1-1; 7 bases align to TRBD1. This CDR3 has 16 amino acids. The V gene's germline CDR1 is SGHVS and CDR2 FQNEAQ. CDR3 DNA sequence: TGTGCCAGCAGCTCTGCATCGACAGGGATGAACACTAAAGCTTTCTTT. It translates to CASSSASTGMNTKAFF.

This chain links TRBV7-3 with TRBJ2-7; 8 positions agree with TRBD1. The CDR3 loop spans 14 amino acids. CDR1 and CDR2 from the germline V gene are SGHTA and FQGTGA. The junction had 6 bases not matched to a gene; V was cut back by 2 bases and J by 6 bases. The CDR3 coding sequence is TGTGCCAGCAGCTTATATCAGGGGGCTCGCGAGCAGTACTTC. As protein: CASSLYQGAREQYF.

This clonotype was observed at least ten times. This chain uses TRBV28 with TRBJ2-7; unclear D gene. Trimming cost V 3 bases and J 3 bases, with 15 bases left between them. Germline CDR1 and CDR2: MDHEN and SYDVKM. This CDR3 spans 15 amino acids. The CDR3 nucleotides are TGTGCCAGCAGTTTGTACCAGGCTGCTAACTACGAGCAGTACTTC. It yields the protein CASSLYQAANYEQYF.

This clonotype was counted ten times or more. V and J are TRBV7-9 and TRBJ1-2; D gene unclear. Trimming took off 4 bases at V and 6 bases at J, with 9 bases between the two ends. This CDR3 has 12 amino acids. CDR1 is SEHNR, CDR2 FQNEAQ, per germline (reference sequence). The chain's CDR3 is CASSSGLDGYTF. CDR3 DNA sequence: TGTGCCAGCAGCTCCGGACTTGATGGCTACACCTTC.

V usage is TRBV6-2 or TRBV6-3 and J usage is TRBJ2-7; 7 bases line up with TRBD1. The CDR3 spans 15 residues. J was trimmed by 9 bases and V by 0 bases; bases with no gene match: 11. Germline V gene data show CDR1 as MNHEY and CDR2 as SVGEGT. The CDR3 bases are TGTGCCAGCAGTTACTCGGACAGGCGTCCCCCCCGGCAGTACTTC. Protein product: CASSYSDRRPPRQYF.

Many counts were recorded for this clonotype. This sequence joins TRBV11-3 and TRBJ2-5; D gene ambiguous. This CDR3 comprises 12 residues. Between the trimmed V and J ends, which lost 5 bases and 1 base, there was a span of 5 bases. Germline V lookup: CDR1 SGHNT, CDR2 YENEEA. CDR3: CASSKIQETQYF. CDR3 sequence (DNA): TGTGCCAGCAGCAAGATCCAAGAGACCCAGTACTTC.

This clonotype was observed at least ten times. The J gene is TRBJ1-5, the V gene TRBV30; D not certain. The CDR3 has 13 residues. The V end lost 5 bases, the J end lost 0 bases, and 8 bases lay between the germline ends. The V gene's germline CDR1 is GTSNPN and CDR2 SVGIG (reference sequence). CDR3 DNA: TGTGCCTGGTCGACGTCTAGCAATCAGCCCCAGCATTTT. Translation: CAWSTSSNQPQHF.

Here the CDR3 reads CASSQVAGYDLGYTF. CDR3 DNA sequence: TGTGCCAGCAGCCAAGTTGCCGGATACGATTTGGGCTACACCTTC. The gene calls are TRBV9 and TRBJ1-2; D gene unclear. V was pared by 4 bases and J by 8 bases, with 21 bases between. Germline V gene lookup returns CDR1 SGDLS and CDR2 YYNGEE. The CDR3 is 15 residues long.

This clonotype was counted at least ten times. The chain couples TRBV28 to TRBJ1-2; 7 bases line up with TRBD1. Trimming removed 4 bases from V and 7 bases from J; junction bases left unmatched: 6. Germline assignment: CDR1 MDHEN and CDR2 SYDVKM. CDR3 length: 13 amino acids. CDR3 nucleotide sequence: TGTGCCAGCAGTTCCGGGACAGCGTTTGGCTACACCTTC. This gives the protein CASSSGTAFGYTF.

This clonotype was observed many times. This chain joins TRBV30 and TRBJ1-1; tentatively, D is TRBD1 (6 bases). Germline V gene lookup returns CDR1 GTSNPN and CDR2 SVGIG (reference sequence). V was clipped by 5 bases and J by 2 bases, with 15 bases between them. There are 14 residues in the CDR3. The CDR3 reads CAWGPGQLNTEAFF. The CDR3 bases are TGTGCCTGGGGACCGGGACAATTAAACACTGAAGCTTTCTTT.

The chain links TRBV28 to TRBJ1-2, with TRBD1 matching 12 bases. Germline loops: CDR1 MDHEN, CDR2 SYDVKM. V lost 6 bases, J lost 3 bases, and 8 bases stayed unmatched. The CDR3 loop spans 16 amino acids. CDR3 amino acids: CASSTGTGGAYYGYTF. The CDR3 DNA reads TGTGCCAGCAGCACCGGGACAGGGGGCGCCTACTATGGCTACACCTTC.

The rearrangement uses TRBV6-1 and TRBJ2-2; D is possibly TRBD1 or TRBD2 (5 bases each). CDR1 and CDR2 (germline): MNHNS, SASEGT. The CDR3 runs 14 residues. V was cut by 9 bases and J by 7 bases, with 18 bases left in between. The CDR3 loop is CASASGPGNGELFF. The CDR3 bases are TGTGCCAGTGCTTCGGGGCCCGGGAACGGGGAGCTGTTTTTT.

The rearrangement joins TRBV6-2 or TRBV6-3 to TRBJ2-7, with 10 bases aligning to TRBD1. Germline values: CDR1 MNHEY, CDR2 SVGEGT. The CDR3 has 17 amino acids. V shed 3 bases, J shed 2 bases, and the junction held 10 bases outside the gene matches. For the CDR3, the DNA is TGTGCCAGCAGTTATATGATGGGACAGGGGATGACCTACGAGCAGTACTTC. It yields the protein CASSYMMGQGMTYEQYF.

This CDR3 reads CASSLTGGTETQYF. The CDR3 nucleotides are TGTGCCAGCAGCTTAACAGGGGGCACCGAGACCCAGTACTTC. V is TRBV7-9 and J is TRBJ2-5; TRBD1 matches 9 bases. Germline-derived CDR1 and CDR2 are SEHNR and FQNEAQ (reference sequence). This CDR3 has 14 residues. The trim removed 2 bases at V and 5 bases at J, leaving 3 bases unmatched.